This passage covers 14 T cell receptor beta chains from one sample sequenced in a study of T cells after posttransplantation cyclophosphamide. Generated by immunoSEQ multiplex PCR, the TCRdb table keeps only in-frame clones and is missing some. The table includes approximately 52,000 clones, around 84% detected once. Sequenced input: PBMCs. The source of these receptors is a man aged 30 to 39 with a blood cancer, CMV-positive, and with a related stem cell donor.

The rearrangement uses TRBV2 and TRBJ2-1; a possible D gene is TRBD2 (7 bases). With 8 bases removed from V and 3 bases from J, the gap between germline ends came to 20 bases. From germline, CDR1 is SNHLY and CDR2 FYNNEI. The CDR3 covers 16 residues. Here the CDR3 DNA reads TGTGCCAGCTACCCTGGGGGCGGGAGTATCTACAATGAGCAGTTCTTC. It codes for CASYPGGGSIYNEQFF.

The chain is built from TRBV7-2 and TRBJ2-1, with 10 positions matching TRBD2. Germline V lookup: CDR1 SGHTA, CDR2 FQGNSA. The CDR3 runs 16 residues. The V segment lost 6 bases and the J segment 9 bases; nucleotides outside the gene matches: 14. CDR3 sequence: CASSSSGSGQPSEQFF. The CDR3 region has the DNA TGTGCCAGCAGTTCTAGCGGGAGCGGACAGCCCAGTGAGCAGTTCTTC.

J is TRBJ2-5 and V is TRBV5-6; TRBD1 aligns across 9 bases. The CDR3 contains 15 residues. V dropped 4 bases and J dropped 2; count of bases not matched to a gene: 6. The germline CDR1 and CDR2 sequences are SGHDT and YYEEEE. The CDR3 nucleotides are TGTGCCAGCAGCGCCCGAGACAGGGGGCAAGAGACCCAGTACTTC. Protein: CASSARDRGQETQYF. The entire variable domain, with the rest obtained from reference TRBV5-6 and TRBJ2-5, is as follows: DAGVTQSPTHLIKTRGQQVTLRCSPKSGHDTVSWYQQALGQGPQFIFQYYEEEERQRGNFPDRFSGHQFPNYSSELNVNALLLGDSALYLCASSARDRGQETQYFGPGTRLLVL.

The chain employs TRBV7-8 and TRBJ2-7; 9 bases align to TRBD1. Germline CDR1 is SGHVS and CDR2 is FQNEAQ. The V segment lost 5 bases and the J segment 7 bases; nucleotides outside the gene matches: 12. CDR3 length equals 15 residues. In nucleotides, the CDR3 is TGTGCCAGCAGCGGGGGCCGGGACAGGGACTGGGAGCAGTACTTC. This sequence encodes CASSGGRDRDWEQYF.

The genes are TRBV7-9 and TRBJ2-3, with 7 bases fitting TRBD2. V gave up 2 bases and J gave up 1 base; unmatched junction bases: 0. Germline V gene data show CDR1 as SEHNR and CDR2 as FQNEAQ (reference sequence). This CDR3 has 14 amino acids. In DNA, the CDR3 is TGTGCCAGCAGCTTACGGGAGGGCACAGATACGCAGTATTTT. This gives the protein CASSLREGTDTQYF.

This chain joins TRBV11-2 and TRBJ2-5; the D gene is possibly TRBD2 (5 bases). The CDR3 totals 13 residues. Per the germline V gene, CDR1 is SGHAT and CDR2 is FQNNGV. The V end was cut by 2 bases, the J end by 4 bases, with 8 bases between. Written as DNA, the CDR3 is TGTGCCAGCAGCTTATATGAGGGAGAGACCCAGTACTTC. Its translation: CASSLYEGETQYF.

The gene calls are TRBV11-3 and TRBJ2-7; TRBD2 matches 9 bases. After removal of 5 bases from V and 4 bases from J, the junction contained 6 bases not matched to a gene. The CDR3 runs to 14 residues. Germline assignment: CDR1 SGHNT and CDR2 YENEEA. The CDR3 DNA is TGTGCCAGCAGCCCGACTAGCGGACCATACGAGCAGTACTTC. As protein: CASSPTSGPYEQYF.

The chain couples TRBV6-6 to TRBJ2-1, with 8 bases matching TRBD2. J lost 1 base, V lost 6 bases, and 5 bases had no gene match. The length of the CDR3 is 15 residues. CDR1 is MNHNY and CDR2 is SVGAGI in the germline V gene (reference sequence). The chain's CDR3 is CASRQLAASYNEQFF. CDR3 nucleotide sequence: TGTGCCAGCAGACAACTAGCGGCGTCCTACAATGAGCAGTTCTTC.

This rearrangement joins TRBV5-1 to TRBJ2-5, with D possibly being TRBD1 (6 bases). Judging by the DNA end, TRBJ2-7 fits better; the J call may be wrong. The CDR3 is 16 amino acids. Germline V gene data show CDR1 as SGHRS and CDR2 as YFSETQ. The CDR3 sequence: CASSHIQPGASYEQYF. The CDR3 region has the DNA TGCGCCAGCAGCCATATACAGCCAGGGGCCTCCTACGAGCAGTACTTC.

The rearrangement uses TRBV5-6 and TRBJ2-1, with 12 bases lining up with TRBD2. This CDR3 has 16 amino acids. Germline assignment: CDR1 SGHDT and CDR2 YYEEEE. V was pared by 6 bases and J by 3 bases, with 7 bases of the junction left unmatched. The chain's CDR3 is CASTPPGLAGYNEQFF. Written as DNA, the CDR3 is TGTGCCAGCACCCCGCCGGGACTAGCGGGCTACAATGAGCAGTTCTTC.

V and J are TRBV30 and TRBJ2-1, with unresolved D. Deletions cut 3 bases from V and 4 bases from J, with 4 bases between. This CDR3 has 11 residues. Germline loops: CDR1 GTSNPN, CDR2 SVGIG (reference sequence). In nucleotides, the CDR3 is TGTGCCTGGAGAGCGTACAATGAGCAGTTCTTC. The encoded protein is CAWRAYNEQFF.

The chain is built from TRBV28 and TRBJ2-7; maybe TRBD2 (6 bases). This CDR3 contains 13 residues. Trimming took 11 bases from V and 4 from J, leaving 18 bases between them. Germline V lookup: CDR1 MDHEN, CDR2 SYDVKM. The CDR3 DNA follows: TGTGCCGTACAGAGCCCGGGACTTTACGAGCAGTACTTC. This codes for CAVQSPGLYEQYF.

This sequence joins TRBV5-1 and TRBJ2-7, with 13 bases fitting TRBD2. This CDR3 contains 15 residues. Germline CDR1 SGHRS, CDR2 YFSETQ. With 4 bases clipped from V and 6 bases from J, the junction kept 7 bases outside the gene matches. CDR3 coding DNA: TGCGCCAGCAGCATTGAACTAGCGGGAGGGCCCGAGCAGTACTTC. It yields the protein CASSIELAGGPEQYF.

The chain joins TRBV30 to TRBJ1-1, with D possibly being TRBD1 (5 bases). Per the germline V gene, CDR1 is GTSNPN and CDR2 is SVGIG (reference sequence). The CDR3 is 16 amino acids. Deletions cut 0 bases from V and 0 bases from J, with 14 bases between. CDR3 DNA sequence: TGTGCCTGGAGTGTACGCGCAGGGTATATGAACACTGAAGCTTTCTTT. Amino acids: CAWSVRAGYMNTEAFF.